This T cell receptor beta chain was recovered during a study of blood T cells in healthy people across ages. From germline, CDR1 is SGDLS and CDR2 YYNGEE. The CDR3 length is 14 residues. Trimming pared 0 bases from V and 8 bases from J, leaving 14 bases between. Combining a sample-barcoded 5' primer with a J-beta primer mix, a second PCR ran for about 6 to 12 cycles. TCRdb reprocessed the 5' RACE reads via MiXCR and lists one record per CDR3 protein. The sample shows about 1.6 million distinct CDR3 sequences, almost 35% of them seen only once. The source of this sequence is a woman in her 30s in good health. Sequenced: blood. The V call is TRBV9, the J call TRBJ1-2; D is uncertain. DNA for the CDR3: TGTGCCAGCAGCGTAGAGCCAGTCCCTGGGGGCTACACCTTC. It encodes CASSVEPVPGGYTF.